The 19 T cell receptor beta chains below were found in one sample sequenced in a study of graft-versus-host responses after intestinal transplantation. Responders labeled with CFSE (approximately 200,000) were plated with approximately 200,000 irradiated, violet-dye-labeled stimulators. Profiled with immunoSEQ multiplex PCR; TCRdb holds only in-frame clones, not every one. The repertoire holds 20,000 to 25,000 clones, with 33% as singletons. Sequencing was performed on alloreactive CD8+ T cells from a mixed lymphocyte reaction culture, taken before intestinal transplant. Regarding subset: CFSE-low proliferating T cells sorted from approximately six-day pre-transplant mixed lymphocyte reaction (GvH or HvG direction). The receptors stem from a human patient who received an intestinal transplant.

In its sample, this clone was seen a few times. CDR3 loop: CASSLVSTEAFF. DNA for the CDR3: TGTGCCAGCAGCTTGGTCAGCACTGAAGCTTTCTTT. The V and J genes are TRBV7-9 and TRBJ1-1; unclear D gene. Germline V lookup: CDR1 SEHNR, CDR2 FQNEAQ (reference sequence). This CDR3 spans 12 amino acids. Trimming took off 3 bases at V and 4 bases at J, with 6 bases between the two ends.

This clone has at least ten counts. This chain connects TRBV7-9 to TRBJ2-7; D uncertain. The CDR3 consists of 12 residues. Trimming took off 5 bases at V and 5 bases at J, with 10 bases between the two ends. Germline values: CDR1 SEHNR, CDR2 FQNEAQ (reference sequence). The CDR3 coding sequence is TGTGCCAGCAGCCGCTCGATTGACGAGCAGTACTTC. Its protein is CASSRSIDEQYF.

This clone was picked up a small number of times. The V gene is TRBV9, the J gene TRBJ2-5, with TRBD2 matching 14 bases. Looked up from germline, CDR1 is SGDLS and CDR2 is YYNGEE. The CDR3 sequence is 16 residues long. Trimming cost V 3 bases and J 4 bases; bases outside gene matches: 5. The CDR3 bases are TGTGCCAGCAGCGCCGAGGGACTAGCGGGAGCAGAGACCCAGTACTTC. Its protein is CASSAEGLAGAETQYF. The variable domain in full, completed from reference TRBV9 and TRBJ2-5, reads DSGVTQTPKHLITATGQRVTLRCSPRSGDLSVYWYQQSLDQGLQFLIQYYNGEERAKGNILERFSAQQFPDLHSELNLSSLELGDSALYFCASSAEGLAGAETQYFGPGTRLLVL.

This clone was found a few times. CDR3 in amino acids: CASSEDREETQYF. The DNA for the CDR3 is TGTGCCAGCAGCGAGGACAGGGAAGAGACCCAGTACTTC. The chain employs TRBV9 and TRBJ2-5; TRBD1 aligns across 8 bases. The CDR3 is 13 residues long. V was clipped by 3 bases and J by 3 bases; unmatched bases: 1. CDR1 and CDR2 (germline): SGDLS, YYNGEE.

The V gene is TRBV7-7, the J gene TRBJ1-2; maybe TRBD1 (6 bases). The length of the CDR3 is 14 residues. CDR1 and CDR2 (germline): SSHAT, FNYEAQ (reference sequence). The V end was cut by 1 base, the J end by 2 bases, with 8 bases between. CDR3: CASSLGQGNYGYTF. In DNA form, the CDR3 reads TGTGCCAGCAGCTTAGGGCAGGGGAACTATGGCTACACCTTC.

The chain is built from TRBV6-5 and TRBJ1-1; D call uncertain. The V end was cut by 5 bases, the J end by 0 bases, with 7 bases between. Germline lookup yields CDR1 MNHEY and CDR2 SVGAGI. This CDR3 is 13 amino acids long. CDR3: CASSLSLNTEAFF. CDR3 sequence (DNA): TGTGCCAGCAGTCTCAGCCTGAACACTGAAGCTTTCTTT.

A remark on this clone: One junction end does not reproduce the germline sequence, and a read error may be involved. The V gene is TRBV5-3, the J gene TRBJ2-2, with D possibly TRBD1 on 5 matching bases. TRBV5-3 is noted as an ORF with a role that remains uncertain. The length of the CDR3 is 15 residues. This CDR3 reads CASSSAWGGTGELFF. The DNA for the CDR3 is TGTGCCAGCAGCTCGGCCTGGGGCGGCACCGGGGAGCTGTTTTTT.

V usage is TRBV4-1 and J usage is TRBJ2-3; D tentatively fits TRBD1 or TRBD2 (7 bases each). This CDR3 region has 16 residues. Trimming pared 4 bases from V and 3 bases from J, leaving 17 bases between. The V gene's germline CDR1 is MGHRA and CDR2 YSYEKL. The CDR3 DNA sequence: TGCGCCAGCAGCCCCCCAGGGGGGAGGGGTACAGATACGCAGTATTTT. It is translated as CASSPPGGRGTDTQYF.

The table lists this clone with a few counts. The chain has TRBV27 and TRBJ1-1; TRBD1 is a possible D gene (5 bases). CDR1 and CDR2 (germline): MNHEY, SMNVEV (reference sequence). The CDR3 consists of 14 residues. Trimming pared 5 bases from V and 1 base from J, leaving 11 bases between. CDR3 protein: CASSDYGGNTEAFF. The CDR3 nucleotides read TGTGCCAGCAGTGACTACGGGGGGAACACTGAAGCTTTCTTT.

V usage is TRBV29-1 and J usage is TRBJ2-7; no definite D call. Trimming cost V 3 bases and J 1 base, with 7 bases left between them. Germline assignment: CDR1 SQVTM and CDR2 ANQGSEA. The CDR3 is made up of 12 amino acids. In DNA form, the CDR3 reads TGCAGCGTTGAGGGTTTTTCCTACGAGCAGTACTTC. The encoded protein is CSVEGFSYEQYF.

This clone has just a few counts. Without the conserved terminal phenylalanine or tryptophan, this CDR3 likely stems from a read error. The DNA is left out, because the CDR3 cannot be placed on it with certainty; the CDR3 is given as TCRdb lists it. The chain carries TRBV12-5 and TRBJ2-6; TRBD2 reflects the table's D call only, with no check against the DNA. Germline assignment: CDR1 LGHNT and CDR2 FRNRAP. The CDR3 has 10 residues if both end residues are counted. The CDR3 loop reads CASGLSASPG.

This clone occurred a few times. This chain joins TRBV19 and TRBJ2-2, with 7 bases matching TRBD1. The CDR3 is 16 residues long. V lost 1 base, J lost 4 bases, and 6 bases stayed unmatched. Germline V CDR1 and CDR2: LNHDA, SQIVND (reference sequence). The CDR3, as DNA: TGTGCCAGTAGTATAGGGATGACAGGGCTCACCGGGGAGCTGTTTTTT. It encodes CASSIGMTGLTGELFF.

In its sample, this clone was seen a few times. V is TRBV9 and J is TRBJ2-7; TRBD2 might be the D (6 bases). With 0 bases removed from V and 2 bases from J, the gap between germline ends came to 9 bases. Per the germline V gene, CDR1 is SGDLS and CDR2 is YYNGEE. The CDR3 spans 14 residues. The CDR3 sequence: CASSVGGETYEQYF. Here the CDR3 DNA reads TGTGCCAGCAGCGTAGGGGGGGAGACCTACGAGCAGTACTTC. The whole variable domain, filled in from reference TRBV9 and TRBJ2-7, reads DSGVTQTPKHLITATGQRVTLRCSPRSGDLSVYWYQQSLDQGLQFLIQYYNGEERAKGNILERFSAQQFPDLHSELNLSSLELGDSALYFCASSVGGETYEQYFGPGTRLTVT.

A few counts support this clone. The V gene is TRBV7-9, the J gene TRBJ2-7, with D uncertain. Germline loops: CDR1 SEHNR, CDR2 FQNEAQ (reference sequence). V lost 5 bases, J lost 1 base, and 12 bases lay in between. CDR3 length equals 14 residues. CDR3 nucleotides: TGTGCCAGCAGCCCAAGGGCTAAATCCTACGAGCAGTACTTC. It codes for CASSPRAKSYEQYF.

The gene calls are TRBV15 and TRBJ2-3; no definite D call. CDR1 is LNHNV and CDR2 is YYDKDF in the germline V gene (reference sequence). The CDR3 consists of 15 residues. The V end lost 2 bases, the J end lost 0 bases, and 9 bases lay between the germline ends. CDR3 protein: CATSRSYSSTDTQYF. The CDR3, as DNA: TGTGCCACCAGCAGAAGCTATTCTAGCACAGATACGCAGTATTTT.

In nucleotides, the CDR3 is TGTGCCAGCAGCCCATCGGGGACAGGCTTTAACTATGGCTACACCTTC. Residues: CASSPSGTGFNYGYTF. J is TRBJ1-2 and V is TRBV9, with TRBD1 identical over 8 bases. V lost 4 bases to trimming and J lost 1 base; unmatched junction nucleotides: 9. Per the germline V gene, CDR1 is SGDLS and CDR2 is YYNGEE. This CDR3 spans 16 amino acids.

This chain uses TRBV7-9 with TRBJ1-1; D unclear. Looked up from germline, CDR1 is SEHNR and CDR2 is FQNEAQ (reference sequence). Trimming took 5 bases from V and 3 from J, leaving 4 bases between them. The CDR3 length is 11 residues. The CDR3 sequence is CASSPDTEAFF. The CDR3 DNA sequence: TGTGCCAGCAGCCCCGACACTGAAGCTTTCTTT. Full variable domain (rest looked up from reference TRBV7-9 and TRBJ1-1): DTGVSQNPRHKITKRGQNVTFRCDPISEHNRLYWYRQTLGQGPEFLTYFQNEAQLEKSRLLSDRFSAERPKGSFSTLEIQRTEQGDSAMYLCASSPDTEAFFGQGTRLTVV.

V and J are TRBV6-6 and TRBJ2-4; either TRBD1 or TRBD2 may fit D (5 bases each). The ends were cut back, 6 bases at V and 3 bases at J, with 12 bases in the middle. The CDR3 runs to 14 residues. CDR1 and CDR2 from the germline V gene are MNHNY and SVGAGI (reference sequence). The chain's CDR3 is CASRPPGGKNIQYF. The CDR3 nucleotides read TGTGCCAGCAGGCCCCCTGGGGGCAAAAACATTCAGTACTTC.

This chain joins TRBV13 and TRBJ2-5; 9 nucleotides align to TRBD1. V lost 5 bases, J lost 5 bases, and 3 bases stayed unmatched. CDR3 length: 13 residues. Germline CDR1 and CDR2: PRHDT and FYEKMQ (reference sequence). CDR3 protein: CASSPQGAETQYF. DNA of the CDR3: TGTGCCAGCAGCCCACAGGGGGCGGAGACCCAGTACTTC. Full variable domain (missing parts from reference TRBV13 and TRBJ2-5): AAGVIQSPRHLIKEKRETATLKCYPIPRHDTVYWYQQGPGQDPQFLISFYEKMQSDKGSIPDRFSAQQFSDYHSELNMSSLELGDSALYFCASSPQGAETQYFGPGTRLLVL.